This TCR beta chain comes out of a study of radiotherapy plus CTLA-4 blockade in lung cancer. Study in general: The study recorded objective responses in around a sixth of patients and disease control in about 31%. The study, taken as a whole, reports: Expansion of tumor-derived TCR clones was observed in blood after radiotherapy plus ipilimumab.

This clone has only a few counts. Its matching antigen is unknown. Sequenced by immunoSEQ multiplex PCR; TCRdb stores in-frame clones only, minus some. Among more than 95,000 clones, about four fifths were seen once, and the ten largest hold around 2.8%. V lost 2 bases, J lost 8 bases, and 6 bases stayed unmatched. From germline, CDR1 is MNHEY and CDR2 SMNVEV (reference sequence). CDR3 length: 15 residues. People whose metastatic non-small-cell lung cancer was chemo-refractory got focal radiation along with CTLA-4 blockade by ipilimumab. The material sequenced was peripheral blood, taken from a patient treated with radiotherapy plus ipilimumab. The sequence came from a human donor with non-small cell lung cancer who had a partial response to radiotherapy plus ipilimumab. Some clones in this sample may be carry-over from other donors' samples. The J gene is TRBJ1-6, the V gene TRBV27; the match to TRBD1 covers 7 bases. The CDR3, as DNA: TGTGCCAGCAGTTTAAAGGGACAGCGAGATTCACCCCTCCACTTT. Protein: CASSLKGQRDSPLHF.